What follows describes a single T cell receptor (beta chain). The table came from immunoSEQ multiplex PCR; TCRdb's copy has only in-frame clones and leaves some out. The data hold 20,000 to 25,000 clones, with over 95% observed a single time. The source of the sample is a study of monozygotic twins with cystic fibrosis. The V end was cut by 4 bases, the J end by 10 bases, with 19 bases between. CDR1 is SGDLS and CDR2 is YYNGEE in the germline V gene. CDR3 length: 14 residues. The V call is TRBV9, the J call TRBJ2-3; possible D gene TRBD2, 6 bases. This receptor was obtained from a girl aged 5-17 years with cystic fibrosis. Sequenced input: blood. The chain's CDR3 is CASSYTSRDSSQYF. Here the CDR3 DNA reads TGTGCCAGCAGCTACACTTCACGGGACTCCTCGCAGTATTTT.